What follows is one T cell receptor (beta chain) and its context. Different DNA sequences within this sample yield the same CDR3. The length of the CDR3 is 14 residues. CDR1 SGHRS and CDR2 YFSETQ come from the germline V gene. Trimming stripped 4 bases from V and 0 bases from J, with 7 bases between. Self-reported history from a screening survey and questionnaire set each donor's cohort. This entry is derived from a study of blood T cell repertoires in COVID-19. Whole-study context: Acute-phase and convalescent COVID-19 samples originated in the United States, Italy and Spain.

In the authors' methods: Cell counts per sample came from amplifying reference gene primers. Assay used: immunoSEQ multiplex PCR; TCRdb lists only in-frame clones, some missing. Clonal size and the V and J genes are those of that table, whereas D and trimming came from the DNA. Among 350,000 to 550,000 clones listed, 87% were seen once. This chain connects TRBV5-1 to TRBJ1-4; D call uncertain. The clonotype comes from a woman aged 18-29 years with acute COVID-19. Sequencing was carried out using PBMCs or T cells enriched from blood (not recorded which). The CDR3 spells CASSLSSTNEKLFF. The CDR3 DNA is TGCGCCAGCAGCCTCTCTTCAACTAATGAAAAACTGTTTTTT.